This T cell receptor beta chain was recorded in a study of patients and donors after allogeneic stem cell transplantation. TCRdb ran MiXCR on the RT-PCR reads and lists one entry per CDR3 protein. The sample has about a million distinct CDR3 sequences, about a sixth seen once; the top ten hold 5% to 6.5%. V shed 4 bases and J shed 8 bases, with 14 bases lying between them. Germline loops: CDR1 MNHEY, CDR2 SMNVEV (reference sequence). The CDR3 has 14 amino acids. This receptor was identified in a human donor who was either an allogeneic HSCT recipient or a stem cell or donor lymphocyte infusion donor (not recorded which). It is not recorded whose cells these are; they may come from a transplant donor. The genes are TRBV27 and TRBJ1-4, with a tentative D call TRBD1 (5 bases). Source material: blood, either unsorted or a sorted T cell fraction (not recorded which). DNA for the CDR3: TGTGCCAGCAGTTCCCAGGGTTTCCGCGAAAAACTGTTTTTT. Its translation: CASSSQGFREKLFF.